This T cell receptor (beta chain) was captured by sequencing in a study of T cell changes during pregnancy in multiple sclerosis. The protocol was immunoSEQ multiplex PCR, while the TCRdb copy is restricted to in-frame clones and leaves out a portion. The table shows approximately 30,000 clones, with around nine tenths occurring only once. In its sample, this clone was seen once. The V gene's germline CDR1 is SGDLS and CDR2 YYNGEE. Trimming stripped 4 bases from V and 3 bases from J, with 16 bases between. This CDR3 spans 15 amino acids. The receptor was isolated from a female donor with multiple sclerosis, enrolled in a pregnancy study. The sequenced sample was CD8+ T cells from peripheral blood mononuclear cells, obtained before pregnancy. V usage is TRBV9 and J usage is TRBJ1-1; D might be TRBD1 (6 bases). The CDR3 reads CASSPRGGGHTEAFF. As DNA, the CDR3 is TGTGCCAGCAGCCCCAGAGGCGGGGGCCACACTGAAGCTTTCTTT.